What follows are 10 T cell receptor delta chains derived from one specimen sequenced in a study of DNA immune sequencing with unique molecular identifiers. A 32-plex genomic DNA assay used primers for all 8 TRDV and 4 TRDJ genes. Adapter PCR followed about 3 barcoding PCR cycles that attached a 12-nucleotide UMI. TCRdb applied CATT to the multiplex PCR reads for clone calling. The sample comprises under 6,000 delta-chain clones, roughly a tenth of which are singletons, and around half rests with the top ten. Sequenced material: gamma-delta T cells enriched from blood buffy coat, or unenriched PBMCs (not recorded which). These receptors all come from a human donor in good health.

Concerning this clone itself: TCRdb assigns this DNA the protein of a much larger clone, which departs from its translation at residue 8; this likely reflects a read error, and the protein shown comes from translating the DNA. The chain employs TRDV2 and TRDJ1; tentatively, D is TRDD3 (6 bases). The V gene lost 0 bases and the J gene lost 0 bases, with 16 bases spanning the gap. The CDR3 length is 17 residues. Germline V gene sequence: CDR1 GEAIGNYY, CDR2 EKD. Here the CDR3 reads CACDTLVWGENTDKLIF. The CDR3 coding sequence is TGTGCCTGTGACACCCTCGTGTGGGGGGAGAACACCGATAAACTCATCTTT.

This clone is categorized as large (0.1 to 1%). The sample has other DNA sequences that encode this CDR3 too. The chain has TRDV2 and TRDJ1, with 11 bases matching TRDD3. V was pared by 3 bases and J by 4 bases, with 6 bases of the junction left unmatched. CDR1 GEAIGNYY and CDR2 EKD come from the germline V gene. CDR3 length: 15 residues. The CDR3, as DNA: TGTGCCTGTGACCTACTGGGGGATAGGGGCGATAAACTCATCTTT. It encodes CACDLLGDRGDKLIF.

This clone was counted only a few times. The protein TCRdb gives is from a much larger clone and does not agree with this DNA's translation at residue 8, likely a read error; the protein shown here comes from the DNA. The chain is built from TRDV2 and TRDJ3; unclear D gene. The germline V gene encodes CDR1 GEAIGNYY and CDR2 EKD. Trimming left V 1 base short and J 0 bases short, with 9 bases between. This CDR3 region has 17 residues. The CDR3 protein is CACDTSPHSWDTRQMFF. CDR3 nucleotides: TGTGCCTGTGACACATCGCCCCACTCCTGGGACACCCGACAGATGTTTTTC.

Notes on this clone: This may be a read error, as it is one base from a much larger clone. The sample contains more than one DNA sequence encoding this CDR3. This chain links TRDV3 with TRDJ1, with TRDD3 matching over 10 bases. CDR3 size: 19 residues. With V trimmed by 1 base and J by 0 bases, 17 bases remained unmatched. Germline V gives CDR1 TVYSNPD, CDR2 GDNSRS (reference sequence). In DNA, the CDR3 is TGTGCCTTTAACCGTGGGGGATACTCGCCTCGACCGTACACCGATAAACTCATCTTT. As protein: CAFNRGGYSPRPYTDKLIF.

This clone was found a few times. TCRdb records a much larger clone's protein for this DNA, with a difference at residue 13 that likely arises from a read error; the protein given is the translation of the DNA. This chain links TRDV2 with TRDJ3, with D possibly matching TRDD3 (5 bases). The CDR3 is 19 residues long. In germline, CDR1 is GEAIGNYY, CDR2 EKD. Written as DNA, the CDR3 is TGTGCCTGTGACCAAATCAAGGAGGAGCCCTCCTGGGTCACCCGACAGATGTTTTTC. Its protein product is CACDQIKEEPSWVTRQMFF.

CDR3 nucleotides: TGTGCTCTTGGGGAAATCCTTCCTCAGCGGGGGGCCGATAAACTCATCTTT. Translation: CALGEILPQRGADKLIF. The V gene remains uncalled, whereas the J gene is TRDJ1; whether TRDD3, the table's D call, matches the DNA was not checked. This CDR3 is 17 amino acids long.

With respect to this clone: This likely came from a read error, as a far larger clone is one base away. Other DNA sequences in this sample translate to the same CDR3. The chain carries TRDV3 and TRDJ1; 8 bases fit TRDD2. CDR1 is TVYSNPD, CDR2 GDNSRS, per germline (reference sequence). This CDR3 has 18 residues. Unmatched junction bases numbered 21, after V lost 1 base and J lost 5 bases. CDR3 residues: CAFKASYILWGKEDKLIF. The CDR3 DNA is TGTGCCTTTAAAGCTTCCTACATCTTGTGGGGTAAGGAGGATAAACTCATCTTT.

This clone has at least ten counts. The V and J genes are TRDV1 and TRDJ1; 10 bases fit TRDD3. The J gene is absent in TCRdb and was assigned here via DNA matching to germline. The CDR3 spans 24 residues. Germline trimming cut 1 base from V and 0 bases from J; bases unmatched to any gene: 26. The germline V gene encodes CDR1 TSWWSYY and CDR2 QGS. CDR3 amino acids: CALGEQIYTGWGIHTIFNTDKLIF. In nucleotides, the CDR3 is TGTGCTCTTGGGGAACAAATATATACGGGGTGGGGGATACACACAATCTTCAACACCGATAAACTCATCTTT.

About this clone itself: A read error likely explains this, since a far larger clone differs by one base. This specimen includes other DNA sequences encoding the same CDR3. The CDR3 region is CACDTLVLGENTDKLIF. The CDR3 DNA is TGTGCCTGTGACACCCTCGTATTGGGGGAGAACACCGATAAACTCATCTTT. J is TRDJ1 and V is TRDV2; 7 bases agree with TRDD3. V shed 0 bases, J shed 0 bases, and the junction held 9 bases outside the gene matches. The V gene's germline CDR1 is GEAIGNYY and CDR2 EKD. The CDR3 length is 17 residues.

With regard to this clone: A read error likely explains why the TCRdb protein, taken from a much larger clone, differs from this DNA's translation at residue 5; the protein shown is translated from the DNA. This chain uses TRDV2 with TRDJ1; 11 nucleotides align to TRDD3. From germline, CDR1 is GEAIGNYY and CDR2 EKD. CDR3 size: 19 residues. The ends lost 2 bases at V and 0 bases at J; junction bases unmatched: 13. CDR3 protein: CACDIVSNWGISDTDKLIF. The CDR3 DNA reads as TGTGCCTGTGACATCGTATCGAACTGGGGGATATCAGACACCGATAAACTCATCTTT.